The rows below give T cell receptor beta chains drawn from one sample of a study of blood T cell repertoires in COVID-19. Repertoires were generated with immunoSEQ multiplex PCR, while TCRdb's copy carries only in-frame clones and drops some. The sample lists under 150,000 clones, 84% occurring once. The sample was peripheral blood. These receptor sequences come from a human donor in a cohort sampled during active COVID-19. CDR3s include the opening cysteine and the closing phenylalanine or tryptophan. The order of the fields is V gene, D gene, J gene, clone size, CDR3 protein, CDR3 DNA. D genes are given only for firm matches. Where a row states a size, it is once, few, many or the class of an expanded clone; other rows omit it.

>TRBV5-1|.|TRBJ2-7|.
CASSLVSRNYDEQYF
TGCGCCAGCAGCTTGGTCAGTCGTAACTACGACGAGCAGTACTTC
>TRBV7-2|.|TRBJ2-5|.
CASSSRGETQYF
TGTGCCAGCAGCTCCAGGGGAGAGACCCAGTACTTC
>TRBV3-1/TRBV3-2|TRBD2|TRBJ2-5|few
CASSQDRLAGGPPGRETQYF
TGTGCCAGCAGCCAAGATAGATTAGCGGGGGGGCCTCCGGGGCGCGAGACCCAGTACTTC
>TRBV27|TRBD1|TRBJ1-2|.
CASSPRQGALYGYTF
TGTGCCAGCAGTCCTAGACAGGGGGCGCTCTATGGCTACACCTTC
>TRBV5-1|TRBD2|TRBJ2-2|.
CASSLESGGIGGELFF
TGCGCCAGCAGCTTGGAGAGCGGGGGCATCGGCGGGGAGCTGTTTTTT
>TRBV6-5|.|TRBJ2-6|.
CASSYVGAGANVLTF
TGTGCCAGCAGTTACGTCGGGGCTGGGGCCAACGTCCTGACTTTC
>TRBV12-3/TRBV12-4|.|TRBJ2-5|.
CASNHRVQETQYF
TGTGCCAGCAATCACAGGGTCCAAGAGACCCAGTACTTC
>TRBV6-1|.|TRBJ2-5|.
CASSDGQPRTQYF
TGTGCCAGCAGTGACGGACAGCCCAGGACCCAGTACTTC
>TRBV12-3/TRBV12-4|.|TRBJ2-7|.
CASILQGAYEQYF
TGTGCCAGCATCCTACAGGGAGCCTACGAGCAGTACTTC
>TRBV5-1|TRBD1|TRBJ1-3|.
CASSSGTDGNTIYF
TGCGCCAGCAGCTCCGGGACAGACGGAAACACCATATATTTT
>TRBV10-3|.|TRBJ1-1|once
CAISEGTPAGNTEAFF
TGTGCCATCAGTGAGGGGACACCCGCAGGGAACACTGAAGCTTTCTTT
>TRBV4-1|.|TRBJ2-5|.
CASSQDPGGVKTQYF
TGCGCCAGCAGCCAAGATCCGGGGGGCGTGAAGACCCAGTACTTC
>TRBV6-5|.|TRBJ2-3|.
CASHEAGSGSDTQYF
TGTGCCAGCCATGAGGCGGGGAGCGGTTCAGATACGCAGTATTTT
>TRBV6-6|.|TRBJ1-3|once
CASSWGPSGNTIYF
TGTGCCAGCAGTTGGGGCCCGAGCGGAAACACCATATATTTT
>TRBV2|TRBD2|TRBJ2-3|once
CASSEISGGLADTQYF
TGTGCCAGCAGTGAGATTAGCGGGGGGCTAGCAGATACGCAGTATTTT
>TRBV7-3|TRBD2|TRBJ2-2|.
CASSLRLAANTGELFF
TGTGCCAGCAGCCTACGACTAGCGGCGAACACCGGGGAGCTGTTTTTT
>TRBV4-2|TRBD2|TRBJ2-3|.
CASSQATSGGRDPDTQYF
TGTGCCAGCAGCCAAGCCACTAGCGGGGGCCGAGACCCGGATACGCAGTATTTT
>TRBV5-1|TRBD1|TRBJ1-1|.
CASRPRGRLEAFF
TGCGCCAGCAGGCCGAGGGGGCGCCTCGAAGCTTTCTTT
>TRBV5-6|TRBD2|TRBJ2-5|once
CASSLTQLAGVETQYF
TGTGCCAGCAGCTTGACCCAACTAGCGGGGGTTGAGACCCAGTACTTC
>TRBV5-1|TRBD2|TRBJ2-3|few
CASGASGGGTDTQYF
TGCGCCAGCGGGGCTAGCGGGGGCGGCACAGATACGCAGTATTTT
>TRBV7-9|TRBD1|TRBJ2-1|.
CASSKTGTGGGEQFF
TGTGCCAGCAGCAAAACCGGGACAGGGGGCGGCGAGCAGTTCTTC
>TRBV9|.|TRBJ2-7|.
CASSSNPTGWSEYEQYF
TGTGCCAGCAGCTCAAACCCTACAGGGTGGTCGGAATACGAGCAGTACTTC
>TRBV5-1|TRBD1|TRBJ2-3|.
CASSLEGQAIDTQYF
TGCGCCAGCAGCTTGGAGGGACAGGCAATAGATACGCAGTATTTT
>TRBV2|TRBD1|TRBJ1-6|.
CASLRERTGIDNSPLHF
TGTGCCAGCCTACGCGAAAGGACAGGGATCGATAATTCACCCCTCCACTTT
>TRBV6-5|.|TRBJ2-7|.
CASSYSRSSYEQYF
TGTGCCAGCAGTTACTCAAGGAGCTCCTACGAGCAGTACTTC
>TRBV24-1|TRBD2|TRBJ2-5|.
CATSDRGPGGWGTQYF
TGTGCCACCAGTGATCGCGGCCCGGGGGGGTGGGGGACCCAGTACTTC
>TRBV24-1|.|TRBJ1-5|.
CATSSSRQAQGVSNQPQHF
TGTGCCACCAGTTCGTCCAGACAGGCGCAGGGCGTGAGCAATCAGCCCCAGCATTTT
>TRBV6-5|.|TRBJ1-2|.
CASTDGGYGYTF
TGTGCCAGCACCGACGGAGGGTATGGCTACACCTTC
>TRBV20-1|.|TRBJ1-5|.
CSASYGGGNQPQHF
TGCAGTGCTAGTTACGGGGGGGGGAATCAGCCCCAGCATTTT
>TRBV6-5|.|TRBJ1-6|.
CASRSQGYNSPLHF
TGTGCCAGCAGATCCCAGGGGTATAATTCACCCCTCCACTTT
>TRBV5-1|.|TRBJ1-4|.
CASSERNEKLFF
TGCGCCAGCAGCGAGAGGAATGAAAAACTGTTTTTT
>TRBV6-5|.|TRBJ1-3|once
CASSYEGGDSGNTIYF
TGTGCCAGCAGTTACGAGGGCGGAGACTCTGGAAACACCATATATTTT
>TRBV3-1/TRBV3-2|TRBD1|TRBJ1-6|.
CASSQRLRDRVNSPLHF
TGTGCCAGCAGCCAGAGACTCCGGGACAGGGTCAATTCACCCCTCCACTTT
>TRBV10-3|TRBD2|TRBJ2-3|few
CAISWSGGADTQYF
TGTGCCATCAGTTGGAGCGGGGGAGCGGATACGCAGTATTTT
>TRBV7-8|.|TRBJ2-2|.
CASSLAAGWGTGELFF
TGTGCCAGCAGCTTAGCTGCGGGGTGGGGGACCGGGGAGCTGTTTTTT
>TRBV3-1/TRBV3-2|.|TRBJ2-1|.
CASSQARALYNEQFF
TGTGCCAGCAGCCAAGCTAGAGCCCTCTACAATGAGCAGTTCTTC
>TRBV6-5|.|TRBJ2-3|.
CASSAARWDTQYF
TGTGCCAGCAGCGCCGCCCGGTGGGATACGCAGTATTTT
>TRBV5-4|TRBD1|TRBJ2-3|.
CASSLASGTGIDTQYF
TGTGCCAGCAGCTTGGCGAGCGGGACAGGGATCGATACGCAGTATTTT
>TRBV3-1/TRBV3-2|.|TRBJ2-1|few
CASSQELGQTNEQFF
TGTGCCAGCAGCCAAGAGTTGGGGCAGACTAATGAGCAGTTCTTC
>TRBV4-3|.|TRBJ1-2|.
CASSQESGVNYGYTF
TGCGCCAGCAGCCAAGAGTCCGGGGTTAACTATGGCTACACCTTC
>TRBV11-2|.|TRBJ2-1|.
CASSRGRQVYNEQFF
TGTGCCAGCAGCCGCGGGAGACAGGTCTACAATGAGCAGTTCTTC
>TRBV5-1|.|TRBJ1-5|.
CASSLIGRGQPQHF
TGCGCCAGCAGCTTGATTGGGAGGGGACAGCCCCAGCATTTT
>TRBV7-9|TRBD2|TRBJ2-3|.
CASSLLAGGQTDTQYF
TGTGCCAGCAGCTTACTGGCGGGGGGGCAGACAGATACGCAGTATTTT
>TRBV12-3/TRBV12-4|TRBD1|TRBJ1-2|.
CASSYFDRDRYTF
TGTGCCAGCAGTTACTTCGACAGGGATCGCTACACCTTC
>TRBV18|TRBD1|TRBJ1-4|once
CASSPTGPGQGNEKLFF
TGTGCCAGCTCACCCACCGGGCCGGGACAGGGTAATGAAAAACTGTTTTTT
>TRBV30|.|TRBJ1-6|.
CAWSLGAGNSPLHF
TGTGCCTGGAGTTTGGGGGCTGGTAATTCACCCCTCCACTTT
>TRBV9|.|TRBJ1-1|.
CASSPQVGAFF
TGTGCCAGCAGCCCCCAGGTGGGAGCTTTCTTT
>TRBV6-6|.|TRBJ2-1|.
CASSYPGGSYNEQFF
TGTGCCAGCAGTTACCCCGGGGGTTCCTACAATGAGCAGTTCTTC
>TRBV5-1|TRBD1|TRBJ1-4|.
CASSPQTGGGEKLFF
TGCGCCAGCAGCCCTCAAACAGGGGGAGGCGAAAAACTGTTTTTT
>TRBV2|.|TRBJ1-6|.
CASSVRRGNSPLHF
TGTGCCAGCAGTGTCAGGAGGGGCAATTCACCCCTCCACTTT
>TRBV7-8|TRBD2|TRBJ2-1|.
CASSHGTTEQFF
TGTGCCAGCAGCCATGGGACTACTGAGCAGTTCTTC
>TRBV20-1|TRBD2|TRBJ2-3|.
CSASQGGGASDTQYF
TGCAGTGCTAGTCAGGGCGGGGGGGCATCAGATACGCAGTATTTT
>TRBV11-2|TRBD2|TRBJ2-7|.
CASSTSGGTYEQYF
TGTGCCAGCAGTACTAGCGGGGGGACCTACGAGCAGTACTTC
>TRBV10-2|TRBD1|TRBJ1-2|few
CASRGQRDRETYGYTF
TGCGCCAGCAGGGGCCAAAGGGACAGGGAAACCTATGGCTACACCTTC
>TRBV5-6|.|TRBJ2-7|.
CASSRPTEYEQYF
TGTGCCAGCAGCAGGCCGACAGAGTACGAGCAGTACTTC